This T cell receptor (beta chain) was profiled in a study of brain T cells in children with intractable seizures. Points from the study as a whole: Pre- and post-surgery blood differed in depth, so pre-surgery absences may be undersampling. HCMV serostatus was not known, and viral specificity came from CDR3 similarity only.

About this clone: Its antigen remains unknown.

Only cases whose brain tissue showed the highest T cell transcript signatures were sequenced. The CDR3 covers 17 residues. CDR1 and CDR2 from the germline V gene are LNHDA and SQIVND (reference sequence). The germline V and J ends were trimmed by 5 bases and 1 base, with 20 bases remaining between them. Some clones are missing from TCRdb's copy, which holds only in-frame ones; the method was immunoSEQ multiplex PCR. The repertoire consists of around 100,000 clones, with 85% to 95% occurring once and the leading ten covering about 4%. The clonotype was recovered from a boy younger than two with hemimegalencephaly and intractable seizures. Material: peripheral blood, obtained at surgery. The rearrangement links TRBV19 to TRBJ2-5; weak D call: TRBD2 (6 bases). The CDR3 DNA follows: TGTGCCAGTAGTCTCCGGAGGGGCGGAGGGGCCCAAGAGACCCAGTACTTC. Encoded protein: CASSLRRGGGAQETQYF. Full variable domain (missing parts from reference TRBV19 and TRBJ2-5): DGGITQSPKYLFRKEGQNVTLSCEQNLNHDAMYWYRQDPGQGLRLIYYSQIVNDFQKGDIAEGYSVSREKKESFPLTVTSAQKNPTAFYLCASSLRRGGGAQETQYFGPGTRLLVL.